This record covers a single TCR beta chain. Authors' processing steps: Reference gene primers were amplified, and this amplification served to estimate nucleated cell counts. Clones were read by immunoSEQ multiplex PCR, and TCRdb kept only the in-frame ones, dropping some. That table gives V, J and clone size, and the DNA gave D and trimming. The sample consists of about 84,000 clones, about 80% of them appearing once. V was clipped by 2 bases and J by 1 base, with 11 bases between them. Germline V gives CDR1 LNHDA, CDR2 SQIVND (reference sequence). The CDR3 length is 16 residues. This specimen belongs to a study of blood T cell repertoires in COVID-19. Study at large: COVID-19 samples from acute and convalescent phases originated in the United States, Italy and Spain. The cDNA or gDNA used as material had been derived from T cells, B-cell-depleted T cells, or PBMCs.

The sample consisted of peripheral blood. This chain joins TRBV19 and TRBJ1-4; no firm D call. The sequence was collected from a man between 45 and 60 years old with active or convalescent COVID-19. The CDR3 sequence is CASSIRAPRTNEKLFF. CDR3 coding DNA: TGTGCCAGTAGTATAAGAGCCCCGAGAACTAATGAAAAACTGTTTTTT.